This is a list of T cell receptor beta chains from one sample in a study of cytomegalovirus exposure and HLA in healthy donors. Assay: immunoSEQ multiplex PCR; the TCRdb copy retains only in-frame clones and omits some. The sample shows some 190,000 clones, 77% of them seen only once. Input material: PBMCs. The receptor source for this set is a young man in good health and CMV-seronegative. CDR3s include the opening cysteine and the closing phenylalanine or tryptophan. The D gene is left open where the match is weak. Where a row states a size, it is once, few, many or the class of an expanded clone; other rows omit it.

TRBV19	TRBD1	TRBJ2-7	.	CASNAQGRAYEQYF	TGTGCCAGTAACGCACAGGGGCGCGCCTACGAGCAGTACTTC
TRBV29-1	.	TRBJ2-3	few	CSVEDTFRTDTQYF	TGCAGCGTTGAGGACACCTTTCGCACAGATACGCAGTATTTT
TRBV5-1	TRBD2	TRBJ2-5	.	CASSLGLAGGQETQYF	TGCGCCAGCAGCTTGGGACTAGCGGGGGGACAAGAGACCCAGTACTTC
TRBV6-5	TRBD1	TRBJ1-1	.	CASHRTGNMNTEAFF	TGTGCCAGCCACCGGACAGGAAACATGAACACTGAAGCTTTCTTT
TRBV15	.	TRBJ1-2	.	CATSRDRRGYGYTF	TGTGCCACCAGCAGAGATCGCAGGGGCTATGGCTACACCTTC
TRBV7-9	TRBD2	TRBJ2-4	few	CASSLAGTSPTF	TGTGCCAGCAGCTTGGCCGGGACTAGTCCGACCTTC
TRBV15	TRBD2	TRBJ2-3	few	CATSRDWLAGGEQYF	TGTGCCACCAGCAGAGATTGGCTAGCGGGGGGCGAGCAGTATTTT
TRBV30	TRBD2	TRBJ2-7	.	CAWSVPGRTYEQYF	TGTGCCTGGAGTGTACCCGGGAGGACCTACGAGCAGTACTTC
TRBV2	.	TRBJ2-1	.	CASSEKGRRQFF	TGTGCCAGCAGTGAAAAAGGGAGGCGGCAGTTCTTC
TRBV15	TRBD1	TRBJ2-7	few	CATSRGTGGPTYEQYF	TGTGCCACCAGCAGAGGGACAGGGGGACCCACCTACGAGCAGTACTTC
TRBV4-2	TRBD2	TRBJ2-5	.	CASSPPSGGTETQYF	TGTGCCAGCAGCCCCCCGTCGGGAGGAACCGAGACCCAGTACTTC
TRBV5-1	.	TRBJ2-6	few	CASSSTLSSGANVLTF	TGCGCCAGCAGCTCGACACTTTCCTCTGGGGCCAACGTCCTGACTTTC
TRBV6-1	.	TRBJ2-3	.	CASSGSRLTDTQYF	TGTGCCAGCAGTGGCAGTAGACTCACAGATACGCAGTATTTT
TRBV4-1	.	TRBJ2-5	.	CASSQEAPPYF	TGCGCCAGCAGCCAAGAGGCACCCCCGTACTTC
TRBV5-1	.	TRBJ2-1	.	CASSLGSDEQFF	TGCGCCAGCAGCCTCGGAAGCGATGAGCAGTTCTTC
TRBV11-3	TRBD2	TRBJ2-5	.	CASSPGTSGRETQYF	TGTGCCAGCAGCCCCGGGACTAGCGGGAGAGAGACCCAGTACTTC
TRBV2	TRBD1	TRBJ2-7	few	CASSDSAGQGIYEQYF	TGTGCCAGCAGTGATAGCGCGGGACAGGGCATTTACGAGCAGTACTTC
TRBV7-9	.	TRBJ2-7	.	CASSSTRVYEQYF	TGTGCCAGCAGCTCGACCAGGGTCTACGAGCAGTACTTC
TRBV5-1	TRBD2	TRBJ2-7	.	CASSTGGTYEQYF	TGCGCCAGCAGCACGGGGGGGACCTACGAGCAGTACTTC
TRBV11-2	.	TRBJ1-1	.	CASSLGPGNTEAFF	TGTGCCAGCAGCTTAGGTCCAGGGAACACTGAAGCTTTCTTT
TRBV7-9	TRBD2	TRBJ2-5	.	CASSFGASGLEETQYF	TGTGCCAGCAGCTTCGGGGCTAGCGGGTTGGAAGAGACCCAGTACTTC
TRBV19	TRBD1	TRBJ1-1	.	CATKDRERNTEAFF	TGTGCCACCAAGGACAGGGAGCGGAACACTGAAGCTTTCTTT
TRBV29-1	.	TRBJ2-7	few	CSVGVGARNEQYF	TGCAGCGTTGGTGTGGGGGCGCGGAACGAGCAGTACTTC
TRBV5-1	.	TRBJ2-7	.	CASSLGQVNYEQYF	TGCGCCAGCAGCTTGGGGCAAGTTAACTACGAGCAGTACTTC
TRBV28	.	TRBJ1-3	.	CASRGLGNTIYF	TGTGCCAGCAGGGGGCTCGGAAACACCATATATTTT
TRBV13	TRBD1	TRBJ1-2	.	CASSRGTGVGYGYTF	TGTGCCAGCAGCCGGGGGACAGGGGTTGGCTATGGCTACACCTTC
TRBV6-5	.	TRBJ1-5	.	CASSTGFDQPQHF	TGTGCCAGCAGTACAGGGTTCGACCAGCCCCAGCATTTT
TRBV15	TRBD2	TRBJ2-1	.	CATSGGSVDNEQFF	TGTGCCACCAGCGGCGGGAGCGTTGACAATGAGCAGTTCTTC
TRBV5-4	.	TRBJ2-7	.	CASSLVQGTSYEQYF	TGTGCCAGCAGCTTGGTGCAGGGAACCTCCTACGAGCAGTACTTC
TRBV27	TRBD1	TRBJ2-2	.	CASSLSMGDSYTGELFF	TGTGCCAGCAGTTTATCGATGGGGGACAGCTACACCGGGGAGCTGTTTTTT
TRBV14	.	TRBJ1-1	.	CASSQDSEAFF	TGTGCCAGCAGCCAAGACAGTGAAGCTTTCTTT
TRBV7-9	.	TRBJ1-3	.	CASSWPGVAGNTIYF	TGTGCCAGCAGCTGGCCGGGAGTAGCTGGAAACACCATATATTTT
TRBV30	TRBD1	TRBJ1-2	.	CAWSTGTGNYGYTF	TGTGCCTGGAGTACCGGGACAGGGAACTATGGCTACACCTTC
TRBV28	TRBD1	TRBJ1-1	.	CASSFVDRGLGEAFF	TGTGCCAGCAGTTTCGTCGACAGGGGGCTCGGTGAAGCTTTCTTT
TRBV19	TRBD1	TRBJ1-2	.	CASSRRQGNDYGYTF	TGTGCCAGTAGCCGGAGACAGGGAAACGACTATGGCTACACCTTC
TRBV7-8	.	TRBJ2-7	once	CASSGARMDSYEQYF	TGTGCCAGCTCAGGGGCTCGGATGGACTCCTACGAGCAGTACTTC
TRBV15	TRBD2	TRBJ2-1	.	CATSRGTSGGGSSYNEQFF	TGTGCCACCAGCAGAGGGACTAGCGGGGGGGGTAGCTCCTACAATGAGCAGTTCTTC
TRBV6-5	TRBD1	TRBJ2-5	.	CASSRDRGPGTQYF	TGTGCCAGCAGTCGGGACAGGGGGCCCGGGACCCAGTACTTC
TRBV9	.	TRBJ1-6	.	CASSEVKRGPLHF	TGTGCCAGCAGCGAGGTCAAGCGGGGACCCCTCCACTTT
TRBV6-6	TRBD1	TRBJ1-2	once	CASSYSGQGASGYTF	TGTGCCAGCAGTTACTCCGGACAGGGGGCTAGTGGCTACACCTTC
TRBV4-1	TRBD1	TRBJ1-2	.	CASSQARTGSSGYTF	TGCGCCAGCAGCCAAGCCCGGACAGGGTCTTCTGGCTACACCTTC
TRBV27	.	TRBJ2-7	.	CASSLGGARYEQYF	TGTGCCAGCAGTTTAGGGGGGGCTCGGTACGAGCAGTACTTC